Below, 4 T cell receptor beta chains from the same sample are listed, as sequenced in a study of regulatory T cells in long-lasting Graves disease (dated by TCRdb to 2020 to 2023). Receptor amplification or capture employed multiplex PCR. TCRdb shows the sequencer as Illumina HiSeq 4000. To build TCR beta libraries, CDR3 regions were amplified by Arm-PCR using iRepertoire HTBI primers. TCRdb reprocessed the public reads (quality trimming at Q25 with fastp, clone calling with MiXCR) and kept in-frame beta chains. Each entry is one CDR3 protein sequence, shown with its most common DNA and genes. This sample is represented by 510,000 or so distinct CDR3 sequences; 9.5% to 15% of them were singletons. The leading ten clones occupy roughly 8.9% of the sample. Sample time point, as interpreted from the label and publication: newly diagnosed GD, antithyroid drugs for less than 3 months. RNA was extracted from PBMCs in TRIzol for both TCR sequencing and RNA sequencing.

A further study also used this sample, focusing on T cells in Graves' hyperthyroidism and ophthalmopathy.

The material sequenced was peripheral blood mononuclear cells (PBMCs), taken at new diagnosis, from a patient treated with antithyroid drugs. These receptors were collected from a young woman with Graves disease. Donor details come from another sample of the same person, matched by shared clones.

J is TRBJ2-1 and V is TRBV9, with D possibly being TRBD2 (6 bases). The CDR3 runs 15 residues. V was pared by 2 bases and J by 0 bases, with 9 bases between. Germline-derived CDR1 and CDR2 are SGDLS and YYNGEE. The CDR3 nucleotides are TGTGCCAGCAGCGTCGGGGGAAACTCCTACAATGAGCAGTTCTTC. Its protein is CASSVGGNSYNEQFF.

This clonotype occurred a few times. The chain joins TRBV19 to TRBJ2-1, with a weak D call TRBD2 (7 bases). The CDR3 has 17 amino acids. Germline CDR1 is LNHDA and CDR2 is SQIVND (reference sequence). V was shortened by 7 bases and J by 5 bases, with 24 bases between the two germline ends. The CDR3 protein is CASTLGGTKENHNEQFF. For the CDR3, the DNA is TGTGCCAGTACCCTGGGGGGGACAAAGGAGAATCACAATGAGCAGTTCTTC.

In DNA form, the CDR3 reads TGCAGTGCCCCCCCGACTGCAGATACGCAGTATTTT. Its translation: CSAPPTADTQYF. The chain recombines TRBV20-1 with TRBJ2-3; D is uncertain. CDR3 length equals 12 residues. V was clipped by 6 bases and J by 4 bases, with 11 bases between them. Germline assignment: CDR1 DFQATT and CDR2 SNEGSKA (reference sequence).

This clonotype was observed many times. The genes are TRBV28 and TRBJ2-2; 8 nucleotides agree with TRBD2. With 5 bases clipped from V and 6 bases from J, the junction kept 8 bases outside the gene matches. This CDR3 is built from 15 residues. CDR1 is MDHEN and CDR2 is SYDVKM in the germline V gene. Here the CDR3 reads CASSNSGTDAGELFF. CDR3 bases: TGTGCCAGCAGTAATAGCGGGACGGATGCCGGGGAGCTGTTTTTT.